This T cell receptor beta chain was observed in a study of molecular identifiers for immune sequencing clone quantification. Background on the study: Five portions were made in replicates from RNA of roughly 20,000 or 100,000 naive CD8 cells, and four underwent sequencing.

It was with previously described methods and listed TCR primers that bulk TCR libraries were made. TCRdb recomputed calls from the PCR reads with MiXCR, one row per CDR3 protein. Counted here are nearly 650,000 distinct CDR3 sequences, less than 30% occurring once; the ten biggest clones make up 0.7% to 0.95%. The germline gives CDR1 LGHDT, CDR2 YNNKEL (reference sequence). V was shortened by 5 bases and J by 7 bases, with 12 bases between the two germline ends. This CDR3 is 14 amino acids long. V usage is TRBV3-1 and J usage is TRBJ1-6; D unclear. The clonotype originates from a human donor in good health. Some libraries in this study had Jurkat cell RNA spiked in. Material for sequencing was naive CD8+ T cells from blood, with Jurkat cell RNA spiked in. Subset described: FACS-sorted CD8+CD4-CCR7+CD45RA+ naive T cells. The CDR3 DNA reads TGTGCCAGCAGCGCGACGGGATTAAATTCACCCCTCCACTTT. Its translation is CASSATGLNSPLHF.